This T cell receptor beta chain was identified in a study of CD8+CD57+ T cells in acquired aplastic anemia. Study context: Mean DNA quantity obtained from sorted CD4+ and CD8+ cells was approximately 3 ug. There were about 10.8 million reads, on average, for CD4+ cells from healthy donors. Whole-study results and caveats: Patients and controls were not found to differ significantly in CD8+ Simpson's diversity. Both patients and controls carried the same twenty-nine CD8+ CDR3 sequences.

Both TCR beta VDJ combination and CDR3 sequence profiling were carried out. Genomic DNA was the template for this profiling. TCRdb itself ran the reads through MiXCR, one entry per CDR3 protein. Here the sample spans some 240,000 distinct CDR3 sequences, 34% being singletons. This clonotype was picked up a small number of times. Its antigen is unidentified. Sequenced: sorted CD4+, CD8+, or CD8+CD57+ T cells (not recorded which) from PBMCs. This TCR was sampled from a human donor in good health, serving as a control.

The CDR3 nucleotides are TGTGCCAGCAGCTCCCGGGTGGGGGGGGAGACCCAGTACTTC. Its translation: CASSSRVGGETQYF. The gene calls are TRBV12-3 or TRBV12-4 and TRBJ2-5; 7 positions match TRBD2. J was trimmed by 5 bases and V by 6 bases; bases with no gene match: 9. The CDR3 sequence is 14 residues long.